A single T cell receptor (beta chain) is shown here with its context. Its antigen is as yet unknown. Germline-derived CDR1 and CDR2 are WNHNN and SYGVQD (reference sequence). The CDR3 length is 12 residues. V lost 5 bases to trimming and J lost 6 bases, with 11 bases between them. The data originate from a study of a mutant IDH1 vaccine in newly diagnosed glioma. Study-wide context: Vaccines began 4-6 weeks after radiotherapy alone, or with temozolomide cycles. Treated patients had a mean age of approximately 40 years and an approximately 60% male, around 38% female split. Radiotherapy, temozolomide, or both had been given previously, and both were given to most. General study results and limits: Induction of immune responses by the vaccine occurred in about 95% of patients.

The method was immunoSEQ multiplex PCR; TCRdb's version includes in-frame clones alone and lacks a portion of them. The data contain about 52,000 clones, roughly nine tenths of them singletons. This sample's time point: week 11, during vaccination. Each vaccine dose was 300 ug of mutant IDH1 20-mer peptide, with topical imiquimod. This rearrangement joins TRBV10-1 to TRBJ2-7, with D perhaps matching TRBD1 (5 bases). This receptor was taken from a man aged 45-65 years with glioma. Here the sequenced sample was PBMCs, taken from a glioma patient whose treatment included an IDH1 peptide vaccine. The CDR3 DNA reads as TGCGCCAGCAGTAAAGGGGCACGCGAGCAGTACTTC. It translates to CASSKGAREQYF.